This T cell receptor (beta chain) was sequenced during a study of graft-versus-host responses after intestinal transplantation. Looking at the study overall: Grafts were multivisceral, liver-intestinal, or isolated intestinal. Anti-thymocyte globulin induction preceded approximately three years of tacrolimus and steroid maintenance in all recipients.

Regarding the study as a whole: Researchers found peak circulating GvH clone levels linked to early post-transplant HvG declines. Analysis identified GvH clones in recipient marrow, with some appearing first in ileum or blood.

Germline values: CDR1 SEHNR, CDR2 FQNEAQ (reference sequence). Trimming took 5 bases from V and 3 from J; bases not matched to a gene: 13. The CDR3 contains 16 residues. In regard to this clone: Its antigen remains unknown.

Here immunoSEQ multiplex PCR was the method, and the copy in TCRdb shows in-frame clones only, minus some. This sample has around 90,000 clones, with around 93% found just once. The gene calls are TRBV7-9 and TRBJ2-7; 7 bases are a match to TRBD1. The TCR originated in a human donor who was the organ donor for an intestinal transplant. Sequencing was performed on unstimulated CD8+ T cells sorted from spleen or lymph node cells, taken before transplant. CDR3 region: CASSQEGWTGGYEQYF. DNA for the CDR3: TGTGCCAGCAGCCAAGAGGGTTGGACAGGCGGCTACGAGCAGTACTTC.